The 21 T cell receptor beta chains below come from one sample, sequenced in a study of regulatory T cells in long-lasting Graves disease. Time point noted: persistent/refractory GD, antithyroid drugs over 5 years with positive TRAb. The TCR library was made from RNA extracted from PBMCs. With iRepertoire HTBI primers and Arm-PCR of CDR3 regions, TCR beta libraries were built. TCRdb reanalysed the multiplex PCR reads using MiXCR and keeps one entry per CDR3 protein. The repertoire consists of around 300,000 distinct CDR3 sequences, with 20% to 25% occurring once and the leading ten covering 45% to 70%. The sample consisted of peripheral blood mononuclear cells (PBMCs), taken when the disease was refractory, from a patient treated with antithyroid drugs. Every receptor here comes from a female donor with Graves disease.

This clonotype came up many times. The rearrangement joins TRBV6-2 or TRBV6-3 to TRBJ2-5, with TRBD2 matching over 10 bases. This CDR3 is built from 13 residues. CDR1 and CDR2 from the germline V gene are MNHEY and SVGEGT. V lost 5 bases, J lost 13 bases, and 10 bases stayed unmatched. The chain's CDR3 is CASSRGSGRPPYF. DNA of the CDR3: TGTGCCAGCAGTCGGGGTAGCGGGAGGCCTCCGTACTTC.

The chain is built from TRBV19 and TRBJ2-6; D not certain. Germline lookup yields CDR1 LNHDA and CDR2 SQIVND (reference sequence). V lost 4 bases, J lost 4 bases, and 8 bases lay in between. This CDR3 region has 14 residues. DNA for the CDR3: TGTGCCAGTAGTAGCCAGGCAGGGGCCAACGTCCTGACTTTC. Protein product: CASSSQAGANVLTF.

This clonotype was observed a handful of times. V is TRBV5-1 and J is TRBJ1-2; D unclear. This CDR3 contains 16 residues. Germline V gene sequence: CDR1 SGHRS, CDR2 YFSETQ. V shed 0 bases and J shed 8 bases, with 20 bases lying between them. Here the CDR3 DNA reads TGCGCCAGCAGCTTGGCCCGGCAGGCGGCCAGGCGGGGCTACACCTTC. Translated, it gives CASSLARQAARRGYTF.

This clonotype has at least ten counts. CDR3 protein: CASSERNTEAFF. CDR3 DNA: TGTGCCAGCAGTGAAAGGAACACTGAAGCTTTCTTT. The gene calls are TRBV6-1 and TRBJ1-1; no clear D. Trimming took 2 bases from V and 1 from J, leaving 2 bases between them. The germline gives CDR1 MNHNS, CDR2 SASEGT. This CDR3 contains 12 residues.

The table lists this clonotype with many counts. The chain links TRBV2 to TRBJ2-5; D may be TRBD2 (5 bases). Germline V gene data show CDR1 as SNHLY and CDR2 as FYNNEI. Between the trimmed V and J ends, which lost 5 bases and 1 base, there was a span of 14 bases. The CDR3 has 15 residues. CDR3 sequence: CASSPSQGLQETQYF. In DNA, the CDR3 is TGTGCCAGCAGTCCTAGCCAAGGTCTCCAAGAGACCCAGTACTTC.

The chain is built from TRBV11-2 and TRBJ2-2; perhaps TRBD2 as D (6 bases). Germline CDR1 SGHAT, CDR2 FQNNGV. The CDR3 sequence is 15 residues long. Trimming pared 1 base from V and 1 base from J, leaving 7 bases between. The CDR3 protein is CASSLAGRNTGELFF. CDR3 in DNA: TGTGCCAGCAGCTTAGCCGGGAGGAACACCGGGGAGCTGTTTTTT.

In its sample, this clonotype was seen many times. The chain couples TRBV28 to TRBJ2-2; no definite D call. CDR3 length equals 13 residues. From germline, CDR1 is MDHEN and CDR2 SYDVKM. The V end lost 2 bases, the J end lost 2 bases, and 3 bases lay between the germline ends. The CDR3 here is CASSLINTGELFF. The CDR3 nucleotides read TGTGCCAGCAGTTTAATAAACACCGGGGAGCTGTTTTTT.

The V gene is TRBV19, the J gene TRBJ1-5; D not resolved. Trimming stripped 5 bases from V and 8 bases from J, with 13 bases between. Looked up from germline, CDR1 is LNHDA and CDR2 is SQIVND (reference sequence). The CDR3 runs 13 residues. Here the CDR3 reads CASSGAVEEPQHF. The CDR3 DNA reads as TGTGCCAGTAGTGGCGCAGTTGAGGAGCCCCAGCATTTT. Based on the CDR3 plus reference TRBV19 and TRBJ1-5, the full variable domain is DGGITQSPKYLFRKEGQNVTLSCEQNLNHDAMYWYRQDPGQGLRLIYYSQIVNDFQKGDIAEGYSVSREKKESFPLTVTSAQKNPTAFYLCASSGAVEEPQHFGDGTRLSIL.

This clonotype was recorded at least ten times. The rearrangement uses TRBV27 and TRBJ1-1; TRBD1 matches 7 bases. The CDR3 spans 13 residues. Germline CDR1 MNHEY, CDR2 SMNVEV (reference sequence). V lost 11 bases, J lost 0 bases, and 6 bases stayed unmatched. DNA of the CDR3: TGTGCCGCCATGGACAGGTTGAACACTGAAGCTTTCTTT. As protein: CAAMDRLNTEAFF.

V and J are TRBV7-9 and TRBJ1-1, with a possible D match to TRBD1 (5 bases). CDR1 and CDR2 (germline): SEHNR, FQNEAQ (reference sequence). Trimming cost V 5 bases and J 2 bases, with 12 bases left between them. This CDR3 is 14 amino acids long. This chain's CDR3 is CASSQITGNTEAFF. As DNA, the CDR3 is TGTGCCAGCAGCCAAATTACAGGCAACACTGAAGCTTTCTTT. Based on the CDR3 plus reference TRBV7-9 and TRBJ1-1, the full variable domain is DTGVSQNPRHKITKRGQNVTFRCDPISEHNRLYWYRQTLGQGPEFLTYFQNEAQLEKSRLLSDRFSAERPKGSFSTLEIQRTEQGDSAMYLCASSQITGNTEAFFGQGTRLTVV.

This clonotype has ten or more counts. The chain couples TRBV24-1 to TRBJ2-2; either TRBD1 or TRBD2 may supply D (5 bases each). Per the germline V gene, CDR1 is KGHDR and CDR2 is SFDVKD. The V and J ends lost 10 bases and 7 bases respectively, with 15 bases between them. CDR3 length: 13 residues. The CDR3, as DNA: TGTGCCACGCGACGGGGCAATGGCGGGGAGCTGTTTTTT. Translating gives CATRRGNGGELFF.

This clonotype was seen more than once but under ten times. The chain recombines TRBV19 with TRBJ2-5; 7 positions match TRBD2. J gave up 0 bases and V 7 bases, and 5 bases lay outside the gene matches. This CDR3 is 14 amino acids long. In germline, CDR1 is LNHDA, CDR2 SQIVND (reference sequence). The CDR3 DNA reads TGTGCCAGTAACGGGGGGACGCACCAAGAGACCCAGTACTTC. Amino acids: CASNGGTHQETQYF.

V gene TRBV6-5 combines with J gene TRBJ1-1; D might be TRBD1 (6 bases). The V end lost 2 bases, the J end lost 1 base, and 17 bases lay between the germline ends. This CDR3 comprises 17 residues. Germline-derived CDR1 and CDR2 are MNHEY and SVGAGI. CDR3: CASSYLQGDHSNTEAFF. The CDR3 DNA sequence: TGTGCCAGCAGTTACCTACAGGGCGACCACTCGAACACTGAAGCTTTCTTT.

Regarding this clonotype: A far larger clone is one nucleotide away, so this likely arose from a read error. V and J are TRBV7-6 and TRBJ2-5; the match to TRBD2 covers 13 bases. Germline CDR1 and CDR2: SGHVS and FNYEAQ. CDR3 size: 15 residues. After removal of 6 bases from V and 11 bases from J, the junction contained 12 bases not matched to a gene. The CDR3 reads CASRRTSGSGHEQYF. The CDR3 nucleotides are TGTGCCAGCAGGCGGACTAGCGGGAGTGGGCATGAGCAGTACTTC. The full variable domain, in which reference TRBV7-6 and TRBJ2-5 provide the parts outside the CDR3, is GAGVSQSPRYKVTKRGQDVALRCDPISGHVSLYWYRQALGQGPEFLTYFNYEAQQDKSGLPNDRFSAERPEGSISTLTIQRTEQRDSAMYRCASRRTSGSGHEQYFGPGTRLLVL.

The chain combines TRBV10-2 with TRBJ1-6; 7 positions match TRBD1. V dropped 2 bases and J dropped 8; count of bases not matched to a gene: 15. The germline gives CDR1 WSHSY, CDR2 SAAADI. The CDR3 consists of 18 residues. For the CDR3, the DNA is TGCGCCAGCAGTGAGGTTCCGACAGGGTTTTCCGATTATTCACCCCTCCACTTT. Translating gives CASSEVPTGFSDYSPLHF.

In this sample, this clonotype turned up many times. The chain combines TRBV2 with TRBJ1-5; TRBD1 agrees at 8 bases. This CDR3 has 15 amino acids. The V gene end was trimmed by 5 bases and the J gene end by 6 bases; junction bases not matched to a gene: 9. Germline V gene sequence: CDR1 SNHLY, CDR2 FYNNEI. The CDR3 nucleotides read TGTGCCAGCAGTCTTACGACAGGGGTCAGTCAGCCCCAGCATTTT. It yields the protein CASSLTTGVSQPQHF.

This clonotype was recorded a few times. CDR3 bases: TGTGCCAGTAGCGGAGCGGAACAAGAGACCCAGTACTTC. Its protein is CASSGAEQETQYF. The chain joins TRBV19 to TRBJ2-5, with a tentative D call TRBD2 (5 bases). CDR3 length: 13 amino acids. The germline gives CDR1 LNHDA, CDR2 SQIVND (reference sequence). V was pared by 6 bases and J by 2 bases, with 10 bases between.

This clonotype was counted ten times or more. The gene calls are TRBV27 and TRBJ2-5; D not resolved. The CDR3 is 13 residues long. V was trimmed by 0 bases and J by 9 bases, leaving 11 bases between them. The germline V gene has CDR1 MNHEY and CDR2 SMNVEV (reference sequence). In DNA form, the CDR3 reads TGTGCCAGCAGTTTATCTTGGGCTGGGGCCCAGTACTTC. As protein: CASSLSWAGAQYF.

This clonotype was counted a few times. The chain has TRBV4-3 and TRBJ2-1; D is possibly TRBD2 (6 bases). CDR1 and CDR2 (germline): LGHNA, YSLEER. This CDR3 has 14 residues. The V gene lost 1 base and the J gene lost 5 bases, with 9 bases spanning the gap. This chain's CDR3 is CASSQVGGDNEQFF. The CDR3 DNA sequence: TGCGCCAGCAGCCAAGTCGGGGGAGACAATGAGCAGTTCTTC.

This clonotype has more than one count but fewer than ten. The rearrangement joins TRBV2 to TRBJ2-2; a possible D gene is TRBD1 (6 bases). The CDR3 loop spans 18 amino acids. Germline V CDR1 and CDR2: SNHLY, FYNNEI. V was cut by 6 bases and J by 3 bases, with 23 bases left in between. CDR3 residues: CASRDGTPKYSDTGELFF. The CDR3 DNA reads TGTGCCAGCAGGGATGGGACACCAAAATATTCGGACACCGGGGAGCTGTTTTTT.

J is TRBJ2-1 and V is TRBV30, with TRBD2 matching over 12 bases. The CDR3 is 13 residues long. V lost 8 bases to trimming and J lost 6 bases; unmatched junction nucleotides: 5. The germline CDR1 and CDR2 sequences are GTSNPN and SVGIG (reference sequence). The CDR3 is CASWTSGTNEQFF. CDR3 in DNA: TGTGCCAGCTGGACTAGCGGGACCAATGAGCAGTTCTTC.